This T cell receptor (beta chain) was retrieved from a study of shared T cell receptors in the human thymus. This CDR3 is built from 14 residues. The V end was cut by 5 bases, the J end by 2 bases, with 12 bases between. The germline V gene has CDR1 MNHEY and CDR2 SMNVEV (reference sequence). Clones were sequenced by immunoSEQ multiplex PCR, and TCRdb holds only the in-frame ones, with some missing. The repertoire holds under 850,000 clones, with roughly 90% as singletons. The same data also contributed to another study, on human thymus T cells. This second study says: Thymus was obtained from resections taken during corrective heart surgery.

This TCR came from a boy in the first two years of life with a congenital heart defect. The chain combines TRBV27 with TRBJ2-5; D may be TRBD2 (6 bases). The sequenced sample was thymocytes. CDR3 protein: CASSPRGLQETQYF. The CDR3 DNA reads TGTGCCAGCAGTCCCCGGGGGTTACAAGAGACCCAGTACTTC.